This T cell receptor beta chain was found in a study of T-cell memory formation after mild COVID-19. 5'RACE with constant-segment primers yielded barcoded, UMI-tagged TCR alpha and TCR beta cDNA libraries. One entry per CDR3 protein results from TCRdb running MiXCR on the 5' RACE reads. Of roughly 310,000 distinct CDR3 sequences in the sample, about a sixth are singletons; the top ten hold 20% to 25%. This clonotype was detected many times. Material for sequencing was PBMCs or a T cell subset sorted from them (not recorded which). This clonotype was obtained from a young man who had mild COVID-19 (a few samples of this study predate the infection). Cell type and time point are not known.

CDR3 amino acids: CSAPLAGDEQYF. CDR3 DNA sequence: TGCAGTGCTCCTCTAGCGGGGGACGAGCAGTACTTC. The chain uses TRBV20-1 and TRBJ2-7; 10 bases fit TRBD2. The CDR3 spans 12 residues. Germline V CDR1 and CDR2: DFQATT, SNEGSKA (reference sequence). Trimming removed 5 bases from V and 5 bases from J; junction bases left unmatched: 3.